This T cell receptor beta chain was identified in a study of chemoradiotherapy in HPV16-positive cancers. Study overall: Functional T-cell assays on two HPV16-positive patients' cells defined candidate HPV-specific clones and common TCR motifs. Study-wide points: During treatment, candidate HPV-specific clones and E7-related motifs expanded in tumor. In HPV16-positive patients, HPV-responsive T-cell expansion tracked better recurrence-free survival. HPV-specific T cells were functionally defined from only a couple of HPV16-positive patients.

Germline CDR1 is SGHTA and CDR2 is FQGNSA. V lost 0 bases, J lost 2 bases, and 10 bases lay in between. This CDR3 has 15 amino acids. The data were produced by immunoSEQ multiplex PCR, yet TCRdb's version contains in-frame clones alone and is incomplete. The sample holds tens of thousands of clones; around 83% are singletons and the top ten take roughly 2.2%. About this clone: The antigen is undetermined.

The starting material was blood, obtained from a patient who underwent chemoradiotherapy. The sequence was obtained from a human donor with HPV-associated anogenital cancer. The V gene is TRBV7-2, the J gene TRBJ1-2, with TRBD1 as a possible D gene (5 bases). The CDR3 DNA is TGTGCCAGCAGCTTAGCTCGGGGCACAAACTATGGCTACACCTTC. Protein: CASSLARGTNYGYTF.